This T cell receptor (beta chain) appears in the sequencing data of a study of cytomegalovirus exposure and HLA in healthy donors. Using immunoSEQ multiplex PCR, the repertoire was profiled, and TCRdb retains in-frame clones only, with some absent. The sample contains roughly 150,000 clones, about 94% of which appear only once. The study, taken as a whole, reports: The authors enumerated over 150 TCR beta chains as linked to cytomegalovirus.

The CDR3 consists of 16 residues. Germline assignment: CDR1 SNHLY and CDR2 FYNNEI. J lost 2 bases, V lost 5 bases, and 11 bases had no gene match. Of note for this clone: Its target is not known.

The sequence came from a man younger than 35 in good health and CMV-seropositive. Sequencing was performed on PBMCs. This sequence joins TRBV2 and TRBJ2-5; 7 bases agree with TRBD1. CDR3 protein: CASSPRTGRTQETQYF. The CDR3 DNA reads TGTGCCAGCAGTCCACGGACAGGCCGCACTCAAGAGACCCAGTACTTC.